This T cell receptor (beta chain) was sequenced for a study of control samples from healthy donors and cancer patients (dated by TCRdb to 2019 to 2021). The CDR3 holds 15 amino acids from the cysteine to the phenylalanine. Only the CDR3 portion is preserved as DNA: 45 bases, with reading frame beginning at the first base. V is trimmed back by 3 bases and J by 5 bases, and the junction contains 6 bases that no gene match accounts for. In the germline V gene (reference sequence), CDR1 corresponds to LNHDA and CDR2 to SQIVND. Library construction relied on the immunoSEQ multiplex PCR assay. TCRdb retrieved this table from immuneACCESS and kept in-frame rearrangements only. Not all clones are present; in checked studies, unresolved V genes account for under half, and no reason is known for the remainder. The sample profile shows a few hundred thousand clones; around 90% of them were found once. The leading ten clones occupy around 6.4% of the sample.

About this clone itself: Its antigen is unknown. No base quality values were provided; no much bigger clone lies one nucleotide off.

The chain employs TRBV19 and TRBJ2-1; TRBD2 agrees with 8 junctional bases. The sequence was collected from a man aged 40-49 years with head and neck cancer. Source material: PBMCs. The DNA sequence is given as TGTGCCAGTAGTATCGTTCCGGGACTAGACAATGAGCAGTTCTTC. Translated, it gives CASSIVPGLDNEQFF.